Below, one TCR beta chain is given with its context. The data stem from a study of blood T cell repertoires in COVID-19. Study details: Researchers got acute and convalescent COVID-19 samples from the United States, Italy and Spain. Nucleic acid was either cDNA or gDNA, and it came from T cells, B-cell-depleted T cells, or PBMCs.

The V gene end was trimmed by 6 bases and the J gene end by 6 bases; junction bases not matched to a gene: 7. The V gene's germline CDR1 is MDHEN and CDR2 SYDVKM. The CDR3 has 15 residues. As handled by the study authors: Quantification of nucleated cells was approximated via reference gene primer amplification. Assay: immunoSEQ multiplex PCR; the TCRdb copy retains only in-frame clones and omits some. V, J and clone size are those of that table, while D and trimming were read from the DNA. The top ten clones hold approximately 5.1% of a sample with 210,000 or so clones, roughly 85% of them seen once.

The TCR was taken from a man aged 45 to 65 with COVID-19, enrolled during active disease. Source material: peripheral blood. J is TRBJ2-3 and V is TRBV28; 12 bases fit TRBD2. As DNA, the CDR3 is TGTGCCAGCAGCCCTAGCGGGGGGGCCGCGGATACGCAGTATTTT. Its protein product is CASSPSGGAADTQYF.